Sequencing of this T cell receptor beta chain was carried out in a study of T-cell reconstitution after alpha-beta-depleted transplantation in children. CDR1 is DFQATT and CDR2 is SNEGSKA in the germline V gene (reference sequence). V was shortened by 0 bases and J by 6 bases, with 8 bases between the two germline ends. The CDR3 is 13 amino acids. Unique molecular identifiers were incorporated into the prepared TCRbeta library. TCRdb ran MiXCR on the PCR reads and lists one entry per CDR3 protein. The repertoire holds 200,000 to 250,000 distinct CDR3 sequences, with over 9.5% as singletons. This specimen was PBMCs from the stem cell graft donor, taken from the stem cell graft. The clonotype originates from a human donor who donated a stem cell graft to a child with SCID. V is TRBV20-1 and J is TRBJ2-2; D unresolved. CDR3 protein: CSARDLGSGELFF. For the CDR3, the DNA is TGCAGTGCTAGAGATCTGGGGTCCGGGGAGCTGTTTTTT.